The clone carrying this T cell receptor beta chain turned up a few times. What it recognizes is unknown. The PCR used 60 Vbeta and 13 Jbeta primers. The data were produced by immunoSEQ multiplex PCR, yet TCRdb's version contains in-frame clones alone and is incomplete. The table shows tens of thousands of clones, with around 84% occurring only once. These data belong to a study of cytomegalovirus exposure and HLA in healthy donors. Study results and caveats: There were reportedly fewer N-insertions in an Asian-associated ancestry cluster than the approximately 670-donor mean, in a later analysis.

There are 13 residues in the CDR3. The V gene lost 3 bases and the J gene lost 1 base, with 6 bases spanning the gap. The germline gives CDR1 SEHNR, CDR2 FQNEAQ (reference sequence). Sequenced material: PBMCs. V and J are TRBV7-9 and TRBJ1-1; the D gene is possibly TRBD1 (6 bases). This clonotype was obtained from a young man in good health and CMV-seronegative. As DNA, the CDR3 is TGTGCCAGCAGCTTGACAGGGAACACTGAAGCTTTCTTT. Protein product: CASSLTGNTEAFF.